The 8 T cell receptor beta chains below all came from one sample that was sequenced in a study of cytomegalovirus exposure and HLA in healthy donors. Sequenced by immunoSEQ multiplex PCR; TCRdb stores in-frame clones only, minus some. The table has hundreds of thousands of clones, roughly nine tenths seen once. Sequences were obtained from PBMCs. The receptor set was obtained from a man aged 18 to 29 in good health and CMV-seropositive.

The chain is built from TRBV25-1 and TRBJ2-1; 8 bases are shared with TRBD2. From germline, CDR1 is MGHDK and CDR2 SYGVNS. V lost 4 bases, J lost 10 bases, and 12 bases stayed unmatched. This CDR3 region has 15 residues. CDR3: CASSGDGRARLEQFF. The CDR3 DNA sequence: TGTGCCAGCAGTGGGGACGGGAGGGCGCGATTGGAGCAGTTCTTC.

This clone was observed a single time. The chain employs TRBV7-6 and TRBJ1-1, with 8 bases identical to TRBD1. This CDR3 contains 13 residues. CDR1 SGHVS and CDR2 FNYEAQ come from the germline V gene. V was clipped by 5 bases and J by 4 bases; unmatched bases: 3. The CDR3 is CASSQGQGTEAFF. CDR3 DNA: TGTGCCAGCAGCCAAGGACAGGGCACTGAAGCTTTCTTT.

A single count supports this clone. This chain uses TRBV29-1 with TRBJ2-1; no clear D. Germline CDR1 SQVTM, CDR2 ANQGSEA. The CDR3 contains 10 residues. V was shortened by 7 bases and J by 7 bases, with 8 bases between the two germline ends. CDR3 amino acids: CSAGWNEQFF. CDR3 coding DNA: TGCAGCGCTGGTTGGAATGAGCAGTTCTTC.

CDR3 loop: CASSFQRSEAFF. The CDR3 DNA is TGTGCCAGCAGCTTTCAGAGAAGTGAAGCTTTCTTT. V and J are TRBV5-4 and TRBJ1-1; the D is unclear. The V end was cut by 2 bases, the J end by 7 bases, with 9 bases between. This CDR3 comprises 12 residues. Germline CDR1 is SGHNT and CDR2 is YYREEE (reference sequence).

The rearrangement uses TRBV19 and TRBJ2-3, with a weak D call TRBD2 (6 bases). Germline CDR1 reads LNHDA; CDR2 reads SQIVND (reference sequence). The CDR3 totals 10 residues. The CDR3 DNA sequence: TGTGCTACGGGGGCAGATACGCAGTATTTT. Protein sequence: CATGADTQYF.

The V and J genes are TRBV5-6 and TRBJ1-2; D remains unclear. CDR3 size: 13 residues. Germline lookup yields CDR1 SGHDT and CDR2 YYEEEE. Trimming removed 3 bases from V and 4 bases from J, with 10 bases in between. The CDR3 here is CASSSTMAYGYTF. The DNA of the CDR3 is TGTGCCAGCAGCTCAACAATGGCCTATGGCTACACCTTC.

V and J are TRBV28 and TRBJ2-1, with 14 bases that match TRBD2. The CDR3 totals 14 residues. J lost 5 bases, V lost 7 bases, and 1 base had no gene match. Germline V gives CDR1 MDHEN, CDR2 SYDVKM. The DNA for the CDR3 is TGTGCCAGCAAGGGACTAGCGGGAGACAATGAGCAGTTCTTC. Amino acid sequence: CASKGLAGDNEQFF.

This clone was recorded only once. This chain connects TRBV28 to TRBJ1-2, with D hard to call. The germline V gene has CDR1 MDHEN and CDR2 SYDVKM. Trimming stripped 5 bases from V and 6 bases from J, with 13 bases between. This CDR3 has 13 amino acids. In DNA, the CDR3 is TGTGCCAGCAGTGTCGGTACAGAGGATGGCTACACCTTC. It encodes CASSVGTEDGYTF.